These T cell receptor beta chains were read from a single sample in a study of T-cell reconstitution after alpha-beta-depleted transplantation in children. TCRdb processed the PCR reads anew with MiXCR; each CDR3 protein has one entry. This table holds about 980,000 distinct CDR3 sequences, about 29% found once. Sequences were derived from PBMCs, mostly from graft donor cells, sampled 360 days after TCRalphabeta/CD19-depleted stem cell transplant. These receptor sequences come from a boy younger than two who had a stem cell transplant for SCID, so the T cells may come from the graft donor. CDR3s include the opening cysteine and the closing phenylalanine or tryptophan. Clone size appears in some rows only: once, few, many, or a class for an expanded clone.

J gene: TRBJ1-3
clone size: few
V gene: TRBV9
CDR3 protein: CASSVDVGGSGGNTIYF

J gene: TRBJ1-1
clone size: few
V gene: TRBV6-5
CDR3 protein: CASGQGRSEAFF

J gene: TRBJ2-7
clone size: NA
V gene: TRBV2
CDR3 protein: CASVWTGDYEQYF

J gene: TRBJ2-7
clone size: NA
V gene: TRBV29-1
CDR3 protein: CSVYRPSSHEQYF

J gene: TRBJ2-1
clone size: NA
V gene: TRBV5-1
CDR3 protein: CASSPGGTSLNEQFF

J gene: TRBJ2-7
clone size: NA
V gene: TRBV10-3
CDR3 protein: CAIGTSGGALMNEQYF

J gene: TRBJ2-3
clone size: NA
V gene: TRBV29-1
CDR3 protein: CSADRGAGYTQYF

J gene: TRBJ1-1
clone size: NA
V gene: TRBV12-3/TRBV12-4
CDR3 protein: CASSLWLGDEAFF

J gene: TRBJ2-7
clone size: NA
V gene: TRBV5-1
CDR3 protein: CASSLVDASYEQYF

J gene: TRBJ2-1
clone size: few
V gene: TRBV5-1
CDR3 protein: CASSLAGSRYPYNEQFF